This T cell receptor beta chain was retrieved from a study of T cell changes during pregnancy in multiple sclerosis. Profiled with immunoSEQ multiplex PCR; TCRdb holds only in-frame clones, not every one. The table includes tens of thousands of clones, more than 85% detected once. The CDR3 has 14 amino acids. Germline V gene lookup returns CDR1 MNHEY and CDR2 SMNVEV (reference sequence). The ends were cut back, 3 bases at V and 0 bases at J, with 6 bases in the middle. This sample comprised CD8+ T cells from peripheral blood mononuclear cells, obtained before pregnancy. The sequence derives from a female donor with multiple sclerosis, enrolled in a pregnancy study. This chain links TRBV27 with TRBJ2-1; D is uncertain. CDR3 bases: TGTGCCAGCAGTTTCCCGTCCTCCTACAATGAGCAGTTCTTC. This sequence encodes CASSFPSSYNEQFF.